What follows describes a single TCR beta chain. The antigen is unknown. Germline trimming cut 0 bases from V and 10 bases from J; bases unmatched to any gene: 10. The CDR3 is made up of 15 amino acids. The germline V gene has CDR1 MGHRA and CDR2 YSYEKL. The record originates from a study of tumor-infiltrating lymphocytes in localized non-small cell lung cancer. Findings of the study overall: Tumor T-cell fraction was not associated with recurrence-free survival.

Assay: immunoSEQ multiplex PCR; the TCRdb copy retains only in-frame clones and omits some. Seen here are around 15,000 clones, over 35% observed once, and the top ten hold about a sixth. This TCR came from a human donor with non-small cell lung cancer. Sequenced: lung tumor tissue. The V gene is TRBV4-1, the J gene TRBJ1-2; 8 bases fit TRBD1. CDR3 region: CASSQDGTGLSPYTF. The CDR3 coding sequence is TGCGCCAGCAGCCAAGACGGGACAGGCCTTAGCCCCTACACCTTC.